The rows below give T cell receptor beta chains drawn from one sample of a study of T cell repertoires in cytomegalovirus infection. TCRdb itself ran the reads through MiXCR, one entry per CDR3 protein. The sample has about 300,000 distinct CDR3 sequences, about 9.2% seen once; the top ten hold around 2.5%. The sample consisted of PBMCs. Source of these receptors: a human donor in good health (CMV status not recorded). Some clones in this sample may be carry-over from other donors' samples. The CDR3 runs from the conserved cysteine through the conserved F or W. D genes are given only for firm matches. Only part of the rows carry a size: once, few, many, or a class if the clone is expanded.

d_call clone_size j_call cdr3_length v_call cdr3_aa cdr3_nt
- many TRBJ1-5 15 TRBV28 CASSSKLAITQPQHF TGTGCCAGCAGTTCAAAATTAGCCATTACTCAGCCCCAGCATTTT
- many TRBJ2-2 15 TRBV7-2 CASSFIRVGTGELFF TGTGCCAGCAGCTTTATCAGGGTTGGGACCGGGGAGCTGTTTTTT
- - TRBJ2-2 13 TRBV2 CASSQKNTGELFF TGTGCCAGCAGCCAGAAGAACACCGGGGAGCTGTTTTTT
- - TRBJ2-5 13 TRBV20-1 CSASNGIQETQYF TGCAGTGCTAGTAACGGAATTCAAGAGACCCAGTACTTC
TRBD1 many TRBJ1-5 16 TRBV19 CASSSRQGVKSQPQHF TGTGCCAGTAGTTCCAGACAGGGGGTGAAGAGTCAGCCCCAGCATTTT
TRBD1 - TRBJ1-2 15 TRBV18 CASSRFTGDDYGYTF TGTGCCAGCTCACGATTCACAGGGGACGACTATGGCTACACCTTC
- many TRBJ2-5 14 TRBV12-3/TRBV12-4 CASSKVTSPETQYF TGTGCCAGCAGCAAAGTGACTAGTCCGGAGACCCAGTACTTC
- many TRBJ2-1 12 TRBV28 CASSLGVSEQFF TGTGCCAGCAGCCTGGGCGTTTCTGAGCAGTTCTTC
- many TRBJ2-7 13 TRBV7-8 CASSVRVSYEQYF TGTGCCAGCAGCGTCCGGGTCTCCTACGAGCAGTACTTC
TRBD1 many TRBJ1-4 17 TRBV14 CASSQVRGTATNEKLFF TGTGCCAGCAGCCAAGTCCGGGGGACAGCAACTAATGAAAAACTGTTTTTT
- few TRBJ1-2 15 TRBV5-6 CASSPRRVWNYGYTF TGTGCCAGCAGCCCGAGGAGGGTATGGAACTATGGCTACACCTTC
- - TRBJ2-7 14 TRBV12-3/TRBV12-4 CASSLPTAVSEQYF TGTGCCAGCAGTTTGCCCACGGCGGTTTCCGAGCAGTACTTC
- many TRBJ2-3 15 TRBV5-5 CASSLGGEVRGTQYF TGTGCCAGCAGCTTAGGTGGGGAAGTACGTGGTACGCAGTATTTT
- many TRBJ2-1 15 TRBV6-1 CASNPLRDSYNEQFF TGTGCCAGCAACCCTCTCAGAGACTCCTACAATGAGCAGTTCTTC